The sequence of this T cell receptor (beta chain) was determined in a study of control samples from healthy donors and cancer patients. The CDR3 runs to 13 residues. The V end was cut by 6 bases, the J end by 8 bases, with 14 bases between. The protocol was immunoSEQ multiplex PCR, while the TCRdb copy is restricted to in-frame clones and leaves out a portion. This sample yields around 200,000 clones, of which roughly 94% are seen a single time; approximately 1.5% belongs to the top ten. The sequencing sample was made of blood. This clonotype was sampled from a man aged 50 to 59 in good health. The chain carries TRBV12-3 or TRBV12-4 and TRBJ1-5; D gene ambiguous. Here the CDR3 DNA reads TGTGCCAGCAGACAGTCATTGATGGAGCCCCAGCATTTT. Protein sequence: CASRQSLMEPQHF.